This entry lists 26 T cell receptor beta chains sequenced from one sample in a study of beta chain features in type 1 diabetes. The entirety of the isolated RNA underwent reverse transcription, so expressed TCRB transcripts were sequenced. Clones were sequenced by immunoSEQ multiplex PCR, and TCRdb holds only the in-frame ones, with some missing. The data hold 450,000 or so clones, with 9.5% to 12% observed a single time. The sequencing input was naive CD4+ T cells from blood. The source is a woman aged 18-29 years in good health.

The chain combines TRBV28 with TRBJ2-5, with 12 bases fitting TRBD2. After removal of 4 bases from V and 3 bases from J, the junction contained 9 bases not matched to a gene. Germline-derived CDR1 and CDR2 are MDHEN and SYDVKM. The CDR3 runs 17 residues. The CDR3 sequence is CASSSPRTSGEKETQYF. In DNA, the CDR3 is TGTGCCAGCAGTTCCCCGAGGACTAGCGGGGAGAAAGAGACCCAGTACTTC.

V usage is TRBV7-9 and J usage is TRBJ1-1; the D gene is possibly TRBD1 (6 bases). From germline, CDR1 is SEHNR and CDR2 FQNEAQ (reference sequence). Trimming took 5 bases from V and 7 from J, leaving 11 bases between them. The CDR3 is 12 amino acids. CDR3 coding DNA: TGTGCCAGCAGCCGCGGACAGCTTGAAGCTTTCTTT. Amino acids: CASSRGQLEAFF.

This clone was counted a few times. The rearrangement uses TRBV7-9 and TRBJ1-3; no clear D. V lost 1 base to trimming and J lost 2 bases, with 12 bases between them. The CDR3 is made up of 16 amino acids. CDR1 is SEHNR and CDR2 is FQNEAQ in the germline V gene (reference sequence). The CDR3, as DNA: TGTGCCAGCAGCTTAGTTGGTAACTCACCTGGAAACACCATATATTTT. It translates to CASSLVGNSPGNTIYF. The variable domain in full, with the rest retrieved from reference TRBV7-9 and TRBJ1-3, is DTGVSQNPRHKITKRGQNVTFRCDPISEHNRLYWYRQTLGQGPEFLTYFQNEAQLEKSRLLSDRFSAERPKGSFSTLEIQRTEQGDSAMYLCASSLVGNSPGNTIYFGEGSWLTVV.

This clone was counted only a few times. CDR3 DNA sequence: TGTGCCAGCAGCTCCGGGACTAGCACAGATACGCAGTATTTT. Amino acids: CASSSGTSTDTQYF. This chain uses TRBV5-4 with TRBJ2-3; tentatively, D is TRBD2 (6 bases). Trimming took 3 bases from V and 0 from J, leaving 8 bases between them. CDR3 length: 14 residues. CDR1 and CDR2 from the germline V gene are SGHNT and YYREEE (reference sequence).

This chain links TRBV29-1 with TRBJ2-1; D could derive from TRBD1 or TRBD2 (5 bases each). V was cut by 5 bases and J by 6 bases, with 17 bases left in between. Germline lookup yields CDR1 SQVTM and CDR2 ANQGSEA. The CDR3 contains 14 residues. The CDR3 reads CSVTTATRGNEQFF. For the CDR3, the DNA is TGCAGCGTTACCACAGCCACGAGGGGCAATGAGCAGTTCTTC.

The chain joins TRBV30 to TRBJ2-5, with 11 bases fitting TRBD2. Matching the DNA end better, TRBJ2-7 makes the J call doubtful. Germline V gene lookup returns CDR1 GTSNPN and CDR2 SVGIG (reference sequence). The CDR3 has 12 residues. The CDR3 region has the DNA TGTGCCTGTCTAGCGGGAGGCTACGAGCAGTACTTC. Its translation: CACLAGGYEQYF.

This clone was seen more than once but under ten times. This chain links TRBV27 with TRBJ1-2; no reliable D call. Deletions cut 5 bases from V and 3 bases from J, with 16 bases between. Germline CDR1 and CDR2: MNHEY and SMNVEV (reference sequence). The CDR3 covers 15 residues. The CDR3 protein is CASSPDGEGDYGYTF. Written as DNA, the CDR3 is TGTGCCAGCAGTCCAGACGGGGAGGGAGACTATGGCTACACCTTC.

There are a few counts of this clone. V is TRBV30 and J is TRBJ1-1; perhaps TRBD1 as D (5 bases). The CDR3 has 15 amino acids. Germline CDR1 reads GTSNPN; CDR2 reads SVGIG (reference sequence). V lost 0 bases and J lost 1, with 12 bases in between. The CDR3 nucleotides read TGTGCCTGGAGTGTACGATTGGACAAGAACACTGAAGCTTTCTTT. It specifies CAWSVRLDKNTEAFF. Using reference TRBV30 and TRBJ1-1 for the parts outside the CDR3, the full variable domain is SQTIHQWPATLVQPVGSPLSLECTVEGTSNPNLYWYRQAAGRGLQLLFYSVGIGQISSEVPQNLSASRPQDRQFILSSKKLLLSDSGFYLCAWSVRLDKNTEAFFGQGTRLTVV.

This clone has more than one count but fewer than ten. The CDR3 loop reads CASTPLTPTSTDTQYF. The CDR3 DNA sequence: TGCGCCAGCACACCGTTGACACCTACTAGCACAGATACGCAGTATTTT. This sequence joins TRBV5-1 and TRBJ2-3; D is unresolved. Germline V gene sequence: CDR1 SGHRS, CDR2 YFSETQ. CDR3 length: 16 residues. The germline V and J ends were trimmed by 6 bases and 0 bases, with 17 bases remaining between them.

This clone was seen a few times. This chain connects TRBV29-1 to TRBJ2-5, with 11 bases lining up with TRBD1. The CDR3 loop spans 13 amino acids. J was trimmed by 4 bases and V by 6 bases; bases with no gene match: 4. Germline CDR1 and CDR2: SQVTM and ANQGSEA. The CDR3 here is CSVRTGGAETQYF. The CDR3 DNA reads TGCAGCGTCAGGACAGGGGGCGCAGAGACCCAGTACTTC.

The table lists this clone with a few counts. The J gene is TRBJ2-7, the V gene TRBV29-1; D may be TRBD2 (6 bases). V was pared by 4 bases and J by 6 bases, with 16 bases between. CDR3 length equals 13 residues. Germline lookup yields CDR1 SQVTM and CDR2 ANQGSEA. The CDR3 nucleotides are TGCAGCGTTGTTTGGAGGGGCAGGAGCGAGCAGTACTTC. Translating it yields CSVVWRGRSEQYF.

This clone was seen a handful of times. This chain connects TRBV11-3 to TRBJ2-7; 8 nucleotides align to TRBD1. V lost 6 bases to trimming and J lost 3 bases; unmatched junction nucleotides: 4. This CDR3 spans 13 amino acids. Germline values: CDR1 SGHNT, CDR2 YENEEA. CDR3 sequence reads: CASSSGTGYEQYF. CDR3 nucleotide sequence: TGTGCCAGCAGTTCCGGGACAGGCTACGAGCAGTACTTC.

The J gene is TRBJ2-5, the V gene TRBV30; TRBD2 agrees at 9 bases. The DNA matches TRBJ2-7 better at its end, which makes the J call doubtful. CDR1 and CDR2 from the germline V gene are GTSNPN and SVGIG (reference sequence). The CDR3 covers 15 residues. DNA for the CDR3: TGTGCCTGGAGTGTACGGTATAGCGGGAGCTACGAGCAGTACTTC. This sequence encodes CAWSVRYSGSYEQYF.

This clone showed up just a few times. The chain links TRBV7-8 to TRBJ2-1, with TRBD2 matching 8 bases. There are 15 residues in the CDR3. CDR1 is SGHVS and CDR2 is FQNEAQ in the germline V gene. The V segment lost 3 bases and the J segment 7 bases; nucleotides outside the gene matches: 8. The CDR3 spells CASSLFSGAGNEQFF. DNA of the CDR3: TGTGCCAGCAGCTTGTTTAGCGGGGCCGGGAATGAGCAGTTCTTC.

This clone was seen a few times. The V call is TRBV5-1, the J call TRBJ2-5, with D perhaps given as TRBD1 or TRBD2 (6 bases each). Germline V gives CDR1 SGHRS, CDR2 YFSETQ. The V end lost 4 bases, the J end lost 5 bases, and 15 bases lay between the germline ends. This CDR3 region has 14 residues. The CDR3 here is CASSPRGREETQYF. CDR3 sequence (DNA): TGCGCCAGCAGCCCCCGGGGGCGCGAGGAGACCCAGTACTTC.

The V gene is TRBV9, the J gene TRBJ1-2, with TRBD1 as a possible D gene (5 bases). Germline loops: CDR1 SGDLS, CDR2 YYNGEE. This CDR3 is 13 amino acids long. The ends were cut back, 0 bases at V and 8 bases at J, with 11 bases in the middle. The CDR3 DNA is TGTGCCAGCAGCGTAGCTCCGGGGCTCGGCTACACCTTC. The encoded protein is CASSVAPGLGYTF.

This clone has a handful of counts. The chain has TRBV7-9 and TRBJ2-2; D not resolved. V lost 5 bases and J lost 6, with 16 bases in between. The CDR3 spans 15 residues. CDR1 and CDR2 (germline): SEHNR, FQNEAQ (reference sequence). CDR3 region: CASSPLELVSGELFF. Written as DNA, the CDR3 is TGTGCCAGCAGCCCCCTGGAGTTGGTTTCCGGGGAGCTGTTTTTT.

This clone was detected a few times. The rearrangement joins TRBV2 to TRBJ2-5, with D possibly being TRBD1 (5 bases). The germline V gene has CDR1 SNHLY and CDR2 FYNNEI. Trimming shortened V by 5 bases and J by 2 bases, and 12 bases separated the two germline ends. CDR3 length: 14 residues. CDR3 in amino acids: CASSRRQTQETQYF. In nucleotides, the CDR3 is TGTGCCAGCAGTCGACGACAGACACAAGAGACCCAGTACTTC.

This clone was observed a few times. The rearrangement uses TRBV2 and TRBJ1-1; a possible D gene is TRBD1 (6 bases). Germline CDR1 and CDR2: SNHLY and FYNNEI. Trimming removed 5 bases from V and 7 bases from J, with 11 bases in between. The CDR3 consists of 12 residues. The CDR3 nucleotides read TGTGCCAGCAGTTCTGACAGGCTTGAAGCTTTCTTT. This sequence encodes CASSSDRLEAFF.

The DNA of the CDR3 is TGTGCCAGCAGCCCTTGGGAAGCGGCCTCCTACAATGAGCAGTTCTTC. Translation: CASSPWEAASYNEQFF. The chain recombines TRBV7-2 with TRBJ2-1; D is perhaps TRBD2 (5 bases). The V end lost 5 bases, the J end lost 0 bases, and 14 bases lay between the germline ends. Germline-derived CDR1 and CDR2 are SGHTA and FQGNSA. This CDR3 contains 16 residues. The full variable domain, completed using reference TRBV7-2 and TRBJ2-1, is GAGVSQSPSNKVTEKGKDVELRCDPISGHTALYWYRQSLGQGLEFLIYFQGNSAPDKSGLPSDRFSAERTGGSVSTLTIQRTQQEDSAVYLCASSPWEAASYNEQFFGPGTRLTVL.

The rearrangement joins TRBV9 to TRBJ1-3; D gene ambiguous. With 0 bases removed from V and 4 bases from J, the gap between germline ends came to 14 bases. This CDR3 is 16 amino acids long. The germline V gene has CDR1 SGDLS and CDR2 YYNGEE. The CDR3 spells CASSVASRTSGNTIYF. The CDR3 DNA sequence: TGTGCCAGCAGCGTAGCGTCCAGGACCTCCGGAAACACCATATATTTT.

The sample holds a few counts of this clone. The chain employs TRBV19 and TRBJ1-1; D unresolved. Trimming removed 4 bases from V and 4 bases from J, with 10 bases in between. Germline V gene sequence: CDR1 LNHDA, CDR2 SQIVND (reference sequence). CDR3 length equals 13 residues. The chain's CDR3 is CASSKNRGTEAFF. CDR3 nucleotides: TGTGCCAGTAGTAAAAATCGGGGCACTGAAGCTTTCTTT.

Only a few counts were recorded for this clone. This CDR3 reads CAWSPPPGAHEQFF. CDR3 nucleotide sequence: TGTGCCTGGAGTCCGCCCCCCGGTGCTCATGAGCAGTTCTTC. The gene calls are TRBV30 and TRBJ2-1, with unresolved D. Trimming stripped 2 bases from V and 8 bases from J, with 16 bases between. This CDR3 has 14 residues. Germline-derived CDR1 and CDR2 are GTSNPN and SVGIG (reference sequence).

This clone has more than one count but fewer than ten. The gene calls are TRBV30 and TRBJ2-4, with D perhaps TRBD2 (5 bases). The V end lost 4 bases, the J end lost 4 bases, and 14 bases lay between the germline ends. The CDR3 extends over 14 amino acids. Germline V CDR1 and CDR2: GTSNPN, SVGIG (reference sequence). In DNA, the CDR3 is TGTGCCTGGAACTCCTGGACGGGGAAAAACATTCAGTACTTC. Protein sequence: CAWNSWTGKNIQYF.

The chain couples TRBV30 to TRBJ2-7; 12 bases map to TRBD1. CDR1 GTSNPN and CDR2 SVGIG come from the germline V gene (reference sequence). With V trimmed by 4 bases and J by 5 bases, 9 bases remained unmatched. CDR3 length: 15 amino acids. The CDR3 DNA sequence: TGTGCCTGGAATCCGGGACAGGGGGCAAGGGACGAGCAGTACTTC. It encodes CAWNPGQGARDEQYF.

This clone was seen only a few times. The chain is built from TRBV7-9 and TRBJ2-1; 7 nucleotides line up with TRBD2. The germline CDR1 and CDR2 sequences are SEHNR and FQNEAQ (reference sequence). The CDR3 extends over 16 amino acids. Germline trimming cut 1 base from V and 6 bases from J; bases unmatched to any gene: 9. CDR3 residues: CASSLGGLERRNEQFF. The DNA of the CDR3 is TGTGCCAGCAGCTTAGGTGGACTAGAGCGGCGCAATGAGCAGTTCTTC.